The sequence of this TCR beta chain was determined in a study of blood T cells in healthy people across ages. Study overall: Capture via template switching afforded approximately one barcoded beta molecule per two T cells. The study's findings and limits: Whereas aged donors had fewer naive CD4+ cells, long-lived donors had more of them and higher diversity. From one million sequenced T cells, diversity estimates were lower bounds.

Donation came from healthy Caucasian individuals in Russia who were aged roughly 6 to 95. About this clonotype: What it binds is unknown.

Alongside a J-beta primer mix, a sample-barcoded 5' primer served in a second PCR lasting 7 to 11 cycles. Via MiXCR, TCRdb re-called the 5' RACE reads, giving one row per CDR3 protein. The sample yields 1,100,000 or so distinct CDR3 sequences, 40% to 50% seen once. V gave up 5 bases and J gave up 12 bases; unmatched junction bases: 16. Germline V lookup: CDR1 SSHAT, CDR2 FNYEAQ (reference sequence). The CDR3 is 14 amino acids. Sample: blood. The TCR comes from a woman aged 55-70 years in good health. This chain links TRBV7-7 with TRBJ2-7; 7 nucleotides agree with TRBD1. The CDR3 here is CASSQQGFLETRYF. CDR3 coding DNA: TGTGCCAGCAGCCAACAGGGGTTTTTAGAGACCCGGTACTTC.